Ten or more counts support the clone carrying this T cell receptor beta chain. The source of the sample is a study of Graves' ophthalmopathy and Graves' hyperthyroidism. The CDR3 has 15 residues. The germline CDR1 and CDR2 sequences are SGHKS and YYEKEE (reference sequence). The trim removed 5 bases at V and 5 bases at J, leaving 10 bases unmatched. TCR beta CDR3 regions were amplified from RNA transcripts. The library came from an HTBI-primed first-round RT-PCR and a second-round multiplex PCR. From the multiplex PCR reads, TCRdb called clonotypes with MiXCR, one entry per CDR3 protein. The sample includes about 480,000 distinct CDR3 sequences, over 13% of them seen just once. Ophthalmopathy in the donors was of moderate-to-severe activity, with CAS ≥3, NOSPECS ≥4 and duration under 3 months. Pregnant or lactating patients and those with other autoimmune diseases or uncontrolled infections were excluded.

The V and J genes are TRBV5-5 and TRBJ1-1; 9 bases fit TRBD1. The sequence was obtained from a woman in her twenties or thirties with Graves' ophthalmopathy. Sequencing input: blood. CDR3 nucleotide sequence: TGTGCCAGCAGTTATAATGGACAGGGGTGGACTGAAGCTTTCTTT. Its translation: CASSYNGQGWTEAFF.